This TCR beta chain was documented in a study of response to subunit inactivated influenza vaccine. TCRdb redid the calling of the RT-PCR reads with MiXCR, one entry per CDR3 protein. Among under 200,000 distinct CDR3 sequences, about 12% were seen once, and the ten largest hold about 31%. This clonotype was counted between two and nine times. CDR3 length equals 14 residues. The V gene's germline CDR1 is SEHNR and CDR2 FQNEAQ (reference sequence). The ends were cut back, 2 bases at V and 8 bases at J, with 15 bases in the middle. These data also featured in a second study, about T cells expressing NK-cell markers. That study reports: The authors generated TCR beta cDNA through 5'RACE template switching with UMIs. In the group of eight sequenced donors, seven were HCMV-seropositive and one was seronegative. It was still unclear whether expanded NKG2C+ T cell clones were HCMV specific.

The chain recombines TRBV7-9 with TRBJ1-1; D ambiguous. The sequencing used CD8+ T cells sorted from PBMCs, collected 12 days after vaccination. The sequence was collected from a man aged 45-65 years who received an inactivated influenza vaccine. The CDR3 region is CASSLFNHIDEAFF. The CDR3 DNA reads as TGTGCCAGCAGCTTATTTAATCATATCGACGAAGCTTTCTTT.